This TCR beta chain was captured by sequencing in a study of beta chain features in type 1 diabetes (dated by TCRdb to between 2018 and 2020). As for the study more broadly: Patients and healthy donors did not differ in mean age, gender distribution, total cell number or subset yield. A total of around 100 million sorted cells were examined across all samples, and RNA yield correlated strongly with the number of cells per subset. In the study, recently diagnosed type 1 diabetes patients and matched healthy donors were compared on the TCRB repertoires of their sorted circulating CD4+ T cell subsets. Naive and central memory subsets were obtained from all 30 or so donors, but regulatory and stem cell-like memory subsets were isolated from only 8 patients and 8 healthy donors. Paper-wide results and their limitations: At VDJ recombination sites, patients with type 1 diabetes made fewer insertions and deleted more nucleotides, a pattern implying thymic rearrangement abnormalities. Naive, central memory and regulatory TCRB repertoires appeared more similar among patients than among healthy donors. Shorter templates might have been favored by PCR, but patient and control samples were amplified and corrected together, so both groups would have been affected equally by any skew. Sequencing cDNA rather than genomic DNA could over-represent highly expressing activated cells, although activation and CD3 levels did not differ between groups. Because the HLA sub-analyses included only small numbers of individuals, any influence of HLA type on TCRB rearrangement was left unresolved. In all four CD4+ subsets, TCRB CDR3 length was moderately but significantly shorter in type 1 diabetes patients.

The entire amount of isolated RNA was reverse transcribed using the High Capacity cDNA Reverse Transcription Kit, so the sequenced TCRB transcripts were expressed ones. Naive, central memory and regulatory T cell samples underwent deep immunoSEQ sequencing, averaging roughly 3.3 million total reads per sample. Sorted cells were lysed in RLT buffer and RNA was extracted with DNase-treated RNeasy Micro or Mini kits, depending on cell number. To prevent cross-contamination, every cell subset was processed on its own, while patient and healthy donor samples were processed together. The immunoSEQ multiplex PCR was used to amplify TCRB sequences from cDNA, generating 87-bp fragments that spanned the CDR3 region. Amplicons were sequenced on the Illumina HiSeq platform. As for how the authors treated the data: Synthetic template baselines were used to correct PCR bias computationally, reads within Hamming distance 2 were collapsed together, and singletons that could not be merged were discarded. By aligning reads against IMGT, V, D and J genes, CDR3 length, and insertions or deletions at six rearrangement sites were assigned. Within each subset, clonotype counts were normalized to sorted cell number, and only after that were true diversity and Gini coefficients computed with the tcR R package. Repertoire sharing was quantified using the overlap coefficient calculated on TCRB nucleotide sequences. What TCRdb holds here is the immuneACCESS table cut down to in-frame rearrangements. Part of the clones is not present; checked against another copy, under half of the missing clones reflect an unresolved V gene, and the others are unexplained. Clone size and V and J calls were adopted from that table, with D and trimming inferred from the DNA. Within this sample are roughly 300,000 clones, with 9.3% of them counted one time only. The biggest ten clones account for around 1% of the sample.

This clone occurred a few times. Its binding antigen is unknown. Per-nucleotide qualities are absent, and no much larger clonotype sits a single base away. The CDR3 has 14 amino acids, counting the end cysteine and phenylalanine. The CDR3 DNA has 42 bases and is translated from base 1. Per the germline V gene, SGHVS is the CDR1 and FQNEAQ is the CDR2. V gives up 7 bases and J gives up 1 base, and the segment between their germline ends measures 13 bases. From each donor, a single peripheral blood sample of about 110 mL on average was drawn into heparinised tubes. A BD FACSAria II was used to sort naive, central memory, regulatory and stem cell-like memory CD4+ T cells with a panel that included CD45RO, CCR7, CD25, CD127, CD95 and CD27. A purity above 95% was achieved for all sorted populations. PBMCs were separated immediately by Lymphoprep density gradient centrifugation and were stained directly, without being cultured. So that batch effects would be minimized, each experiment stained and sorted samples in pairs, pairing one healthy donor with one patient.

This TCR derives from a man younger than 45 with type 1 diabetes. The chain is encoded by TRBV7-8 joined to TRBJ1-1; the D gene is not confidently resolved. Material for sequencing was central memory CD4+ T cells from blood. CDR3 protein: CASTSWSGNTEAFF. The DNA sequence follows: TGTGCCAGCACCTCCTGGTCGGGGAACACTGAAGCTTTCTTT.